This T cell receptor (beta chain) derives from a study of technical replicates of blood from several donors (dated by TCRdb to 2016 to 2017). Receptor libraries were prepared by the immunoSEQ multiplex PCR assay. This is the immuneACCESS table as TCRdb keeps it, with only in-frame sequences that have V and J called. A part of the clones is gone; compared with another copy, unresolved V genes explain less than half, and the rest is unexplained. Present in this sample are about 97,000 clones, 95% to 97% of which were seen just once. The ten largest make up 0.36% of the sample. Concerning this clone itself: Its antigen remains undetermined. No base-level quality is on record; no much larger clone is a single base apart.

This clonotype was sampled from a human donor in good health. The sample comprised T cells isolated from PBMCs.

At the DNA level, the sequence is TGTGCCAGCAGCCCTTCCGGGGGTATGGGCAATCAGCCCCAGCATTTT. This sequence encodes CASSPSGGMGNQPQHF. The V and J segments used are TRBV9 and TRBJ1-5, with a tentative D gene TRBD1 over 5 matching bases. V was cut back by 4 bases and J by 2 bases, leaving a gap of 16 bases between them. As encoded in the germline V gene, CDR1 is SGDLS while CDR2 is YYNGEE. The CDR3 contains 16 residues, cysteine and phenylalanine counted. Only CDR3 DNA remains: 48 bases, in frame from the first base. Full variable domain (CDR3 extended with the reference TRBV9 and TRBJ1-5 proteins): DSGVTQTPKHLITATGQRVTLRCSPRSGDLSVYWYQQSLDQGLQFLIQYYNGEERAKGNILERFSAQQFPDLHSELNLSSLELGDSALYFCASSPSGGMGNQPQHFGDGTRLSIL.